Presented here are 22 T cell receptor beta chains from one specimen sequenced in a study of cytomegalovirus exposure and HLA in healthy donors (dated by TCRdb to 2016 to 2017). The method was the immunoSEQ multiplex PCR assay. A mixture of 60 forward primers for TCR Vbeta segments and 13 reverse primers for TCR Jbeta segments was used in the multiplex PCR. The table comes from immuneACCESS by way of TCRdb, which keeps in-frame sequences with V and J called. Part of the clones is missing from these tables; in studies checked, under half for an unresolved V gene and the rest for unknown reasons. The sample table shows about 190,000 clones, and approximately 86% are seen once. Of the sample, around 1.5% is held by the ten largest clones. The sample was PBMCs. These receptors were collected from a woman aged 18-30 years in good health and CMV-seronegative.

The rearrangement links TRBV5-4 to TRBJ1-3, with TRBD1 matching 7 bases. The CDR3 runs 16 residues. Germline-derived CDR1 and CDR2 are SGHNT and YYREEE (reference sequence). Trimming took 0 bases from V and 6 from J; bases not matched to a gene: 9. CDR3 amino acids: CASSLGGRQGPNTIYF. As DNA, the CDR3 is TGTGCCAGCAGCTTGGGGGGTCGACAGGGACCAAACACCATATATTTT.

This clone was recorded only once. The gene calls are TRBV30 and TRBJ2-2, with 9 bases that match TRBD2. There are 17 residues in the CDR3. V shed 0 bases and J 5 bases; nucleotides not matched to a gene: 10. Germline lookup yields CDR1 GTSNPN and CDR2 SVGIG (reference sequence). CDR3: CAWSVSGRSWGTGELFF. In nucleotides, the CDR3 is TGTGCCTGGAGTGTAAGCGGGAGGTCCTGGGGGACCGGGGAGCTGTTTTTT.

V usage is TRBV5-1 and J usage is TRBJ1-4; D remains ambiguous. This CDR3 has 14 residues. Germline CDR1 and CDR2: SGHRS and YFSETQ. The germline V and J ends were trimmed by 4 bases and 5 bases, with 12 bases remaining between them. Written as DNA, the CDR3 is TGCGCCAGCAGCCCCGAGGGTCAGAATGAAAAACTGTTTTTT. Protein product: CASSPEGQNEKLFF.

The chain carries TRBV10-1 and TRBJ2-7; 8 bases agree with TRBD1. The CDR3 spans 14 residues. Germline V gene data show CDR1 as WNHNN and CDR2 as SYGVQD (reference sequence). Trimming removed 5 bases from V and 4 bases from J; junction bases left unmatched: 7. This CDR3 reads CASSSGQDRYEQYF. For the CDR3, the DNA is TGCGCCAGCAGTTCGGGACAGGATCGGTACGAGCAGTACTTC.

The gene calls are TRBV6-6 and TRBJ1-1; D is unclear. The ends were cut back, 0 bases at V and 0 bases at J, with 11 bases in the middle. Germline values: CDR1 MNHNY, CDR2 SVGAGI (reference sequence). CDR3 size: 16 residues. This CDR3 reads CASSYSRARVNTEAFF. DNA for the CDR3: TGTGCCAGCAGTTACTCGAGGGCACGGGTGAACACTGAAGCTTTCTTT.

The CDR3 is CASSYTNRGVVETQYF. The DNA of the CDR3 is TGTGCCAGCAGTTACACCAACAGGGGAGTGGTAGAGACCCAGTACTTC. The rearrangement joins TRBV6-5 to TRBJ2-5; TRBD1 aligns across 7 bases. Trimming removed 2 bases from V and 4 bases from J; junction bases left unmatched: 10. This CDR3 spans 16 amino acids. Germline V gene lookup returns CDR1 MNHEY and CDR2 SVGAGI.

The V gene is TRBV27, the J gene TRBJ1-1, with D tentatively TRBD1 (5 bases). The germline CDR1 and CDR2 sequences are MNHEY and SMNVEV (reference sequence). The ends were cut back, 5 bases at V and 3 bases at J, with 16 bases in the middle. CDR3 length: 15 residues. The CDR3 is CASSLQGRSHTEAFF. The CDR3 DNA reads as TGTGCCAGCAGTCTGCAGGGCAGGTCACACACTGAAGCTTTCTTT.

This clone was counted a single time. The chain has TRBV2 and TRBJ1-4; no reliable D call. With 3 bases removed from V and 8 bases from J, the gap between germline ends came to 7 bases. This CDR3 region has 12 residues. The germline gives CDR1 SNHLY, CDR2 FYNNEI. CDR3 nucleotide sequence: TGTGCCAGCAGTGATAATATGGAAAAACTGTTTTTT. As protein: CASSDNMEKLFF.

This chain links TRBV4-1 with TRBJ2-1; 9 bases align to TRBD2. CDR1 MGHRA and CDR2 YSYEKL come from the germline V gene. Germline trimming cut 8 bases from V and 9 bases from J; bases unmatched to any gene: 5. This CDR3 is 12 amino acids long. The CDR3 spells CASSIAGAEQFF. Written as DNA, the CDR3 is TGCGCCAGCTCCATAGCGGGAGCTGAGCAGTTCTTC.

This sequence joins TRBV25-1 and TRBJ2-3; TRBD1 aligns across 7 bases. The V gene end was trimmed by 8 bases and the J gene end by 1 base; junction bases not matched to a gene: 6. Germline V gene data show CDR1 as MGHDK and CDR2 as SYGVNS. The CDR3 length is 14 residues. CDR3 sequence (DNA): TGTGCCAGCTCCCGGGACAGCCGCACAGATACGCAGTATTTT. It yields the protein CASSRDSRTDTQYF.

In DNA, the CDR3 is TGCGCCATCCTTCCAGCCCCGGGGGGGGAGTCAGCTAACTATGGCTACACCTTC. This gives the protein CAILPAPGGESANYGYTF. The chain recombines TRBV10-1 with TRBJ1-2; D is possibly TRBD1 (5 bases). V was cut by 10 bases and J by 0 bases, with 27 bases left in between. Germline-derived CDR1 and CDR2 are WNHNN and SYGVQD (reference sequence). This CDR3 has 18 residues.

The genes are TRBV27 and TRBJ2-1; 10 bases are shared with TRBD2. V was pared by 2 bases and J by 12 bases, with 13 bases of the junction left unmatched. Germline assignment: CDR1 MNHEY and CDR2 SMNVEV (reference sequence). CDR3 size: 16 residues. The CDR3 loop is CASSLLLAGDNLGQFF. The CDR3 nucleotides read TGTGCCAGCAGTTTACTGCTAGCGGGAGATAATCTCGGGCAGTTCTTC.

The chain combines TRBV18 with TRBJ1-1, with 7 bases aligning to TRBD1. The junction had 1 base not matched to a gene; V was cut back by 5 bases and J by 1 base. CDR1 is KGHSH and CDR2 is LQKENI in the germline V gene. The CDR3 is made up of 13 amino acids. The CDR3 DNA reads TGTGCCAGCTCAAGACAGGGGAACACTGAAGCTTTCTTT. This codes for CASSRQGNTEAFF.

This rearrangement joins TRBV15 to TRBJ1-5; D is unresolved. CDR1 is LNHNV, CDR2 YYDKDF, per germline (reference sequence). Deletions cut 0 bases from V and 4 bases from J, with 10 bases between. The CDR3 runs 15 residues. The CDR3 protein is CATSRDRHTNQPQHF. CDR3 DNA sequence: TGTGCCACCAGCAGAGATCGACATACGAATCAGCCCCAGCATTTT.

In this sample, this clone turned up once. The rearrangement links TRBV28 to TRBJ2-2; tentatively, D is TRBD1 (6 bases). Trimming took 7 bases from V and 0 from J, leaving 12 bases between them. CDR1 and CDR2 (germline): MDHEN, SYDVKM. This CDR3 region has 15 residues. CDR3 DNA sequence: TGTGCCAGCACTAACAGGGAACCGAACACCGGGGAGCTGTTTTTT. It codes for CASTNREPNTGELFF.

The J gene is TRBJ1-2, the V gene TRBV2; TRBD1 agrees at 9 bases. CDR1 is SNHLY and CDR2 is FYNNEI in the germline V gene. Trimming took 7 bases from V and 8 from J; bases not matched to a gene: 17. CDR3 length: 16 amino acids. CDR3 protein: CASTMDENRGRAGYTF. The CDR3 DNA is TGTGCCAGCACCATGGATGAAAACAGGGGGCGTGCGGGCTACACCTTC.

Turning to this clone: Germline is not matched at one junction end, which may reflect a read error. As DNA, the CDR3 is TGTGCCAGTAGTGTAGACAGGGGCGACGAGCAGTACTTC. This encodes CASSVDRGDEQYF. The chain has TRBV19 and TRBJ2-7, with 8 bases aligning to TRBD1. Germline-derived CDR1 and CDR2 are LNHDA and SQIVND (reference sequence). The CDR3 is made up of 13 amino acids.

This chain uses TRBV7-3 with TRBJ1-1, with D possibly TRBD1 on 6 matching bases. With 5 bases removed from V and 5 bases from J, the gap between germline ends came to 12 bases. The CDR3 length is 13 residues. CDR1 is SGHTA, CDR2 FQGTGA, per germline. The CDR3 loop is CASSETQGTEAFF. The CDR3 DNA reads as TGTGCCAGCAGCGAAACACAGGGAACTGAAGCTTTCTTT.

V is TRBV5-1 and J is TRBJ2-5, with 10 positions matching TRBD1. The J call may be wrong; the DNA end is better matched by TRBJ2-7. The CDR3 length is 14 residues. Germline V gene sequence: CDR1 SGHRS, CDR2 YFSETQ. This chain's CDR3 is CASSGRDRGYEQYF. The CDR3 nucleotides are TGCGCCAGCAGCGGCCGGGACAGGGGCTACGAGCAGTACTTC.

The chain employs TRBV7-6 and TRBJ1-2; a weak D match, TRBD1 (6 bases). CDR3 size: 15 residues. The V and J ends lost 6 bases and 3 bases respectively, with 17 bases between them. Germline V gene data show CDR1 as SGHVS and CDR2 as FNYEAQ. The CDR3 sequence is CASSLRGGADYGYTF. CDR3 in DNA: TGTGCCAGCAGTCTTCGTGGGGGGGCGGACTATGGCTACACCTTC.

The genes are TRBV19 and TRBJ2-1; the D gene is possibly TRBD2 (5 bases). Trimming left V 7 bases short and J 5 bases short, with 15 bases between. CDR1 is LNHDA and CDR2 is SQIVND in the germline V gene (reference sequence). The CDR3 runs to 14 residues. CDR3 sequence (DNA): TGTGCCAGTAACCCCACCGGCGGGCACAATGAGCAGTTCTTC. It translates to CASNPTGGHNEQFF. The full variable domain, completed using reference TRBV19 and TRBJ2-1, is DGGITQSPKYLFRKEGQNVTLSCEQNLNHDAMYWYRQDPGQGLRLIYYSQIVNDFQKGDIAEGYSVSREKKESFPLTVTSAQKNPTAFYLCASNPTGGHNEQFFGPGTRLTVL.

V and J are TRBV7-2 and TRBJ1-1; unclear D gene. The CDR3 has 14 amino acids. The V end was cut by 5 bases, the J end by 7 bases, with 17 bases between. CDR1 is SGHTA and CDR2 is FQGNSA in the germline V gene. The CDR3 region is CASSPRQPALEAFF. The CDR3 region has the DNA TGTGCCAGCAGCCCGCGGCAGCCGGCCCTTGAAGCTTTCTTT.